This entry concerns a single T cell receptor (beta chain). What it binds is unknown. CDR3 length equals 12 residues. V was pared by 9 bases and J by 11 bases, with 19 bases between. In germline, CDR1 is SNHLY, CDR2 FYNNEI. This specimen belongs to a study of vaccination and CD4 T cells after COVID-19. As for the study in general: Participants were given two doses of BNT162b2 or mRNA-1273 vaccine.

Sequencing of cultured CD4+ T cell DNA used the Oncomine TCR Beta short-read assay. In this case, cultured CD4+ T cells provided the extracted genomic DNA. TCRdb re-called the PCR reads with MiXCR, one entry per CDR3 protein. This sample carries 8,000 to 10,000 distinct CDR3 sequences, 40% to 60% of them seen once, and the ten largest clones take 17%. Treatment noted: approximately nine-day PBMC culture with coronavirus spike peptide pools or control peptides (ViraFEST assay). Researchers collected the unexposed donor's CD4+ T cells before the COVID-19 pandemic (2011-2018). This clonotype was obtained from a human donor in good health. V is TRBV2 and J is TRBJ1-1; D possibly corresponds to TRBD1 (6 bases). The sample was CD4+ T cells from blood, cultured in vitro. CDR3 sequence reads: CASGRQGSMAFF. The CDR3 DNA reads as TGTGCCAGTGGGCGGCAGGGGAGTATGGCTTTCTTT.